This T cell receptor (beta chain) came from a study of blood T cell repertoires in COVID-19. The wider study: The United States, Italy and Spain provided the acute and convalescent COVID-19 samples. PBMCs, B-cell-depleted T cells, or T cells provided the cDNA or gDNA that made up the material.

CDR3 length: 16 amino acids. The V gene's germline CDR1 is SGHRS and CDR2 YFSETQ. V was pared by 4 bases and J by 0 bases, with 7 bases of the junction left unmatched. Per the original methods: Using reference gene primer amplification, nucleated cell counts were estimated. The data were produced by immunoSEQ multiplex PCR, yet TCRdb's version contains in-frame clones alone and is incomplete. V, J and clone size were drawn from that table, and D and trimming were deduced from the DNA. Of about 150,000 clones in the sample, 65% to 90% were seen once. Input material: peripheral blood. This receptor was identified in a man between 65 and 85 years old with acute or convalescent COVID-19. The genes are TRBV5-1 and TRBJ2-5; 9 positions agree with TRBD2. CDR3 amino acids: CASSPGTSLYQETQYF. In nucleotides, the CDR3 is TGCGCCAGCAGCCCTGGGACTAGCCTTTACCAAGAGACCCAGTACTTC.